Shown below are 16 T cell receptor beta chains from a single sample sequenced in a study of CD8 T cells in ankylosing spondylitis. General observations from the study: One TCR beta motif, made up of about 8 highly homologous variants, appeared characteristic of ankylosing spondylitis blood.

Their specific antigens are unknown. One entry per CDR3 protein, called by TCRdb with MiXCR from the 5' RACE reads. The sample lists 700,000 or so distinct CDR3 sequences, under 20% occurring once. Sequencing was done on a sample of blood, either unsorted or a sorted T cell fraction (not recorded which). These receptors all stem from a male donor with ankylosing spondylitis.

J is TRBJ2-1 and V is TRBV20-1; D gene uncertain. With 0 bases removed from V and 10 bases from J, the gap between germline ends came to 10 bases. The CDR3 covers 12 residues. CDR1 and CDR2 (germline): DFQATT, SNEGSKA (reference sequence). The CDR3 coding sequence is TGCAGTGCTAGAGATGGTCCCCAGGAGCAGTTCTTC. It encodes CSARDGPQEQFF.

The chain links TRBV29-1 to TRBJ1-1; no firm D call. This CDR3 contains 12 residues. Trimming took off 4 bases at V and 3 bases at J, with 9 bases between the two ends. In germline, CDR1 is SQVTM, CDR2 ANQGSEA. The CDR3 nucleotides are TGCAGCGTTGGGGCGCCGTACACTGAAGCTTTCTTT. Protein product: CSVGAPYTEAFF.

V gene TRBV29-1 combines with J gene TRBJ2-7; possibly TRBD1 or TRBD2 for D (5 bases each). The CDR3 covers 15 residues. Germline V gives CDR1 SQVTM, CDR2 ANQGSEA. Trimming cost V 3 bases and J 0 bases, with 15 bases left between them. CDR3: CSVEAGTDISYEQYF. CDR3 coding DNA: TGCAGCGTTGAGGCCGGGACGGATATCTCCTACGAGCAGTACTTC.

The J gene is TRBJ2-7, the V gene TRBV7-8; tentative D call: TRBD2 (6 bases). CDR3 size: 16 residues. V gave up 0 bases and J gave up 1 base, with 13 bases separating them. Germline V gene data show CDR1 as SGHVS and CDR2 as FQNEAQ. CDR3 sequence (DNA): TGTGCCAGCAGCTTAGCAGATCGGACTATTTCCTACGAGCAGTACTTC. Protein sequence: CASSLADRTISYEQYF.

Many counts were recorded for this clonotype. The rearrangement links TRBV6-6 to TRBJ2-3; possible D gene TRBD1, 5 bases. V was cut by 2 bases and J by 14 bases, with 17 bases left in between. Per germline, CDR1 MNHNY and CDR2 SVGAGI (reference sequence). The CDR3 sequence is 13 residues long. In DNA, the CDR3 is TGTGCCAGCAGTTACGAAGGGGATAGAGTGGGGTATTTT. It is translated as CASSYEGDRVGYF.

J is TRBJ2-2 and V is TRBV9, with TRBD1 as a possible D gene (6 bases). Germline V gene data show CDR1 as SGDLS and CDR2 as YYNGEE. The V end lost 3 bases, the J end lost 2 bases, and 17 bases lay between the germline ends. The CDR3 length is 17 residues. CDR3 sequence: CASSANPGTPNTGELFF. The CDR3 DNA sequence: TGTGCCAGCAGCGCCAACCCCGGGACACCTAACACCGGGGAGCTGTTTTTT.

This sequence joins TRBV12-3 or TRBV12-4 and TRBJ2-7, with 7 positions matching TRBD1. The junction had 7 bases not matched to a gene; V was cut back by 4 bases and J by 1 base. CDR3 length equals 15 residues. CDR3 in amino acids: CASSSTGSPSYEQYF. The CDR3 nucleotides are TGTGCCAGCAGTTCGACAGGGAGTCCGTCCTACGAGCAGTACTTC.

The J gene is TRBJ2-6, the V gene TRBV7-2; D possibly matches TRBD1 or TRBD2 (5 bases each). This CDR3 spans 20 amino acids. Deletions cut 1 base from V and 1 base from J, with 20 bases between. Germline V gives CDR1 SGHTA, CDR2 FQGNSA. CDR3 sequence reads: CASSLVRAGSRISGANVLTF. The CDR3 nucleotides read TGTGCCAGCAGCTTAGTGCGGGCAGGGAGCCGAATTTCTGGGGCCAACGTCCTGACTTTC. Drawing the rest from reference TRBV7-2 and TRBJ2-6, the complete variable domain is GAGVSQSPSNKVTEKGKDVELRCDPISGHTALYWYRQSLGQGLEFLIYFQGNSAPDKSGLPSDRFSAERTGGSVSTLTIQRTQQEDSAVYLCASSLVRAGSRISGANVLTFGAGSRLTVL.

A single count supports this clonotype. The CDR3 DNA reads as TGCGCCAGCAGCTTGGCCGGACTAGTTTCGACCCACGAGCAGTACTTC. Translated: CASSLAGLVSTHEQYF. The chain employs TRBV5-1 and TRBJ2-7, with TRBD2 matching 7 bases. The germline CDR1 and CDR2 sequences are SGHRS and YFSETQ. V lost 0 bases and J lost 5; bases outside the gene matches: 11. The CDR3 length is 16 residues.

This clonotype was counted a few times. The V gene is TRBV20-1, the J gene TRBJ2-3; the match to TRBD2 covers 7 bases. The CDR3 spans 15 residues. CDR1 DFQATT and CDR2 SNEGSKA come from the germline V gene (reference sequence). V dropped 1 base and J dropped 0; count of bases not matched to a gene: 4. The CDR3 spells CSARVLADSTDTQYF. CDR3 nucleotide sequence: TGCAGTGCTAGAGTTCTAGCGGATAGCACAGATACGCAGTATTTT.

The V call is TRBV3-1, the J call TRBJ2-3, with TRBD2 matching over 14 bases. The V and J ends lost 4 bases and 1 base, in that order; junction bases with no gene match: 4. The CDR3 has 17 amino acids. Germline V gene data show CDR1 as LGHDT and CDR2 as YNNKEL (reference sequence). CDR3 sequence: CASSRGLAGDGTDTQYF. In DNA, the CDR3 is TGTGCCAGCAGCCGGGGACTAGCGGGAGATGGCACAGATACGCAGTATTTT.

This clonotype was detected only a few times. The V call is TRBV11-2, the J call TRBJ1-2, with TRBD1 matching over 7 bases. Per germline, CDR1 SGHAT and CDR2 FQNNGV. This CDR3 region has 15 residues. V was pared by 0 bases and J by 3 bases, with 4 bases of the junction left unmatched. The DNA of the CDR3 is TGTGCCAGCAGCTTAGATGCAGGGGGGGACTATGGCTACACCTTC. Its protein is CASSLDAGGDYGYTF. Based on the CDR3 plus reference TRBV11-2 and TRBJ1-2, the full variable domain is EAGVAQSPRYKIIEKRQSVAFWCNPISGHATLYWYQQILGQGPKLLIQFQNNGVVDDSQLPKDRFSAERLKGVDSTLKIQPAKLEDSAVYLCASSLDAGGDYGYTFGSGTRLTVV.

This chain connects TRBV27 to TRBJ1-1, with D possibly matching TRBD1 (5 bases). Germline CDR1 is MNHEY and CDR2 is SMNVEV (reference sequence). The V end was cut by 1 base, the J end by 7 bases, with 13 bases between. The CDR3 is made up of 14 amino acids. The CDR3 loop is CASSLYGGSGEAFF. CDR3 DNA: TGTGCCAGCAGTTTATACGGGGGTAGTGGTGAAGCTTTCTTT.

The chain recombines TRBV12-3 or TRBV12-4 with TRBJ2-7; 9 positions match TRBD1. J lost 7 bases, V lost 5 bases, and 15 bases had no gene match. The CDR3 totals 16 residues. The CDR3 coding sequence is TGTGCCAGCAGTCGAACTCGGGGACAGGGCGGGTTGGAGCAGTACTTC. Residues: CASSRTRGQGGLEQYF.

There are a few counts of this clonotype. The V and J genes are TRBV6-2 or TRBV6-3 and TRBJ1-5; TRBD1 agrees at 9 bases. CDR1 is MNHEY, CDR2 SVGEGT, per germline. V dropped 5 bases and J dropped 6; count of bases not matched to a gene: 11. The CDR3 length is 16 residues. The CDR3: CASSPSGQGSFQPQHF. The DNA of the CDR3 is TGTGCCAGCAGTCCTTCCGGACAGGGGTCGTTTCAGCCCCAGCATTTT.

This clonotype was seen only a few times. The CDR3 spells CASSFLGRAKGHDEQFF. The CDR3, as DNA: TGTGCCAGCAGCTTCCTCGGGAGGGCCAAGGGTCATGATGAGCAGTTCTTC. The chain combines TRBV7-8 with TRBJ2-1; 8 nucleotides agree with TRBD2. V shed 3 bases and J 8 bases; nucleotides not matched to a gene: 15. Germline loops: CDR1 SGHVS, CDR2 FQNEAQ. This CDR3 contains 17 residues.